The text below deals with one T cell receptor (beta chain). Its antigen is currently not known. No base-level quality is on record; no much larger clone is a single base apart. The library was built by means of 5' RACE. TCRdb records Illumina HiSeq 2500 as the sequencer. The second PCR ran for about 7 to 11 cycles and used a J-beta primer mix along with a sample-barcoded 5' primer. Each TCR beta cDNA molecule received a unique molecular identifier from a template-switch 5' adaptor carrying 12 random nucleotides. Each sample yielded at least 2.5 million CDR3-containing paired-end reads. First-strand cDNA synthesis was performed from all RNA using the Mint cDNA synthesis kit, with priming by a TRBC-specific oligonucleotide. Following uracil-DNA glycosylase treatment, all cDNA underwent a first 18-cycle PCR with the universal primers M1SS and BC2_uni_R. Per the source publication's procedure: Normalization of each sample was performed by random selection of 1 million high-quality reads, each carrying a distinct molecular identifier. Reads with shared molecular identifiers were discarded instead of being binned into consensus sequences. CDR3 identification, clonotype clustering and error correction used MiTCR with a Q25 quality threshold and the strictest error-elimination algorithm. Lower-bound total TCR beta diversity was estimated with a nonparametric unseen species model using Euler transformation. Clones were called with MiXCR by TCRdb after fastp trimmed the public reads at Q25, and only in-frame beta chains were retained. Rows with one shared CDR3 protein collapse into an entry with the most common genes and DNA. TCRdb's processing, not the study's, gives the V and J calls here. The sample records 660,000 or so distinct CDR3 sequences, roughly 50% of which are singletons. The top ten clonotypes cover over 30% of the sample.

This entry is derived from a study of blood T cells in healthy people across ages (dated by TCRdb to the mid-2010s). Background for the entire study: In model experiments, template switching captured about one uniquely barcoded TCR beta cDNA molecule for every two T cells. Two additional independent replicas of 1 million unique cDNA reads from the same blood draw were analyzed for two donors (one aged 18 to 30 and one aged 80 or older). The donors were divided into four age groups: young (average around 16 years), middle-aged (almost 40), aged (approximately 62) and long-lived (approximately 74). The study measured age-related changes in TCR beta repertoire diversity using deep sequencing normalized with unique cDNA molecular identifiers. To avoid experimental bias, donors of different ages were randomly spread across the sequencing lanes. Broader findings and caveats from the paper: Compared with the aged group, the long-lived group had more naive CD4+ T cells, fewer expanded clones and increased TCR diversity, suggesting age selection. Observed TCR beta diversity correlated strongly with the percentage of naive T cells measured by flow cytometry. Estimates of total diversity based on one million sequenced T cells were regarded as lower bounds and as underestimates. Observed TCR beta diversity per million T cells fell roughly linearly with age, and a significant reduction was already apparent by age about 38. Since profiling was done on bulk unsorted PBMCs, naive and antigen-experienced compartments could not be conclusively compared. The CMV infection status of donors was not known, potentially confounding age-related changes in expanded clonotypes.

Including the terminal cysteine and phenylalanine, the CDR3 comprises 15 residues. Here the CDR3 DNA is all that survives: 45 bases in frame from base 1. Here V drops 2 bases and J drops 7 bases, and the junction holds 8 bases not matched to any gene. Via the germline V gene, CDR1 is MNHNS and CDR2 SASEGT. Systemically healthy Caucasian individuals from Russia, some 36 in total and aged about 6 to 95 years, were included as donors. Each donor gave ten milliliters of peripheral blood, collected into EDTA-treated Vacutainer tubes. Ficoll-Paque density-gradient centrifugation was used to isolate PBMCs, with at least 6.5 million obtained per sample. Trizol reagent was used to extract total RNA from the PBMCs, yielding at least 6 micrograms per sample. For every donor, an aliquot of PBMCs went through flow cytometry to measure the percentages of naive CD45RAhigh/CD27high T cells.

The sequence joins TRBV6-1 to TRBJ2-1, with 7 junctional bases fitting TRBD1. This TCR derives from a man in his 60s in good health. The sample comprised blood. The DNA reads TGTGCCAGCAGTGAACCTGGCAGGGGGAGTAATGAGCAGTTCTTC. Its protein reads: CASSEPGRGSNEQFF.